These T cell receptor beta chains were read from a single sample in a study of T cell changes during pregnancy in multiple sclerosis. Sequenced by immunoSEQ multiplex PCR; TCRdb stores in-frame clones only, minus some. The data show roughly 79,000 clones, 75% to 95% seen once. The sequencing here drew on CD4+ T cells from peripheral blood mononuclear cells, taken before pregnancy. The receptors were gathered from a female donor with multiple sclerosis, enrolled in a pregnancy study. Both conserved end residues are part of each CDR3. Fields, in order: clone size, D gene, J gene, V gene, CDR3 protein, CDR3 DNA. The D gene is left open where the match is weak. Clone size is shown for a subset of rows, as once, few, many or a class of expanded clone.

abundance: .; d_gene: .; j_gene: TRBJ2-1; v_gene: TRBV7-3; CDR3aa: CASSLSFLAWDEQFF; CDR3nt: TGTGCCAGCAGCTTAAGTTTCCTAGCGTGGGATGAGCAGTTCTTC
abundance: .; d_gene: .; j_gene: TRBJ1-1; v_gene: TRBV29-1; CDR3aa: CSVEVRGVGTEAFF; CDR3nt: TGCAGCGTTGAAGTCCGGGGTGTGGGCACTGAAGCTTTCTTT
abundance: few; d_gene: .; j_gene: TRBJ1-1; v_gene: TRBV6-6; CDR3aa: CASSRGGTEAFF; CDR3nt: TGTGCCAGCAGTCGGGGGGGGACTGAAGCTTTCTTT
abundance: .; d_gene: TRBD2; j_gene: TRBJ2-7; v_gene: TRBV11-3; CDR3aa: CATQDGAGEYFFHEQYF; CDR3nt: TGTGCCACCCAGGATGGGGCGGGAGAGTATTTCTTCCACGAGCAGTACTTC
abundance: once; d_gene: .; j_gene: TRBJ2-3; v_gene: TRBV4-3; CDR3aa: CASSPGVTDTQYF; CDR3nt: TGCGCCAGCAGCCCGGGGGTCACAGATACGCAGTATTTT
abundance: .; d_gene: .; j_gene: TRBJ1-1; v_gene: TRBV29-1; CDR3aa: CSVRGLRANTEAFF; CDR3nt: TGCAGCGTTAGGGGCCTACGGGCGAACACTGAAGCTTTCTTT
abundance: .; d_gene: .; j_gene: TRBJ1-1; v_gene: TRBV18; CDR3aa: CASSPLQGNTEAFF; CDR3nt: TGTGCCAGCTCACCCTTACAGGGGAACACTGAAGCTTTCTTT
abundance: .; d_gene: TRBD1; j_gene: TRBJ2-7; v_gene: TRBV6-5; CDR3aa: CASTPGQPRLEQYF; CDR3nt: TGTGCCAGCACCCCGGGACAGCCACGCCTGGAGCAGTACTTC
abundance: .; d_gene: .; j_gene: TRBJ1-5; v_gene: TRBV6-1; CDR3aa: CASSEAPRNQPQHF; CDR3nt: TGTGCCAGCAGTGAAGCACCCCGGAATCAGCCCCAGCATTTT
abundance: .; d_gene: .; j_gene: TRBJ1-1; v_gene: TRBV5-4; CDR3aa: CASSPQMGSVPNTEAFF; CDR3nt: TGTGCCAGCAGCCCCCAAATGGGCTCGGTCCCGAACACTGAAGCTTTCTTT
abundance: .; d_gene: .; j_gene: TRBJ1-1; v_gene: TRBV5-1; CDR3aa: CASSNGGRDTEAFF; CDR3nt: TGCGCCAGCAGTAACGGGGGAAGGGACACTGAAGCTTTCTTT
abundance: .; d_gene: .; j_gene: TRBJ1-5; v_gene: TRBV27; CDR3aa: CASSRDTTGNQPQHF; CDR3nt: TGTGCCAGCAGTCGGGACACTACGGGGAATCAGCCCCAGCATTTT
abundance: .; d_gene: .; j_gene: TRBJ2-5; v_gene: TRBV5-4; CDR3aa: CASSLGTDSIQYF; CDR3nt: TGTGCCAGCAGCTTAGGAACCGACTCGATCCAGTACTTC
abundance: .; d_gene: .; j_gene: TRBJ2-3; v_gene: TRBV10-3; CDR3aa: CAVRDFTVDTQYF; CDR3nt: TGTGCCGTCCGGGACTTCACCGTGGATACGCAGTATTTT
abundance: .; d_gene: .; j_gene: TRBJ1-6; v_gene: TRBV18; CDR3aa: CASSPGPGGFSPLHF; CDR3nt: TGTGCCAGCTCACCAGGTCCGGGGGGCTTCTCACCCCTCCACTTT
abundance: .; d_gene: .; j_gene: TRBJ2-3; v_gene: TRBV7-7; CDR3aa: CASSPGVGGTDMQYF; CDR3nt: TGTGCTAGCAGCCCCGGCGTAGGAGGCACAGATATGCAGTATTTT
abundance: .; d_gene: TRBD2; j_gene: TRBJ2-1; v_gene: TRBV4-3; CDR3aa: CASSQDWTGGPYNEQFF; CDR3nt: TGCGCCAGCAGCCAAGATTGGACGGGGGGGCCCTACAATGAGCAGTTCTTC
abundance: .; d_gene: TRBD2; j_gene: TRBJ2-7; v_gene: TRBV7-2; CDR3aa: CASSPQRGASYEQYF; CDR3nt: TGTGCCAGCAGCCCCCAGCGGGGGGCCTCCTACGAGCAGTACTTC
abundance: .; d_gene: TRBD1; j_gene: TRBJ2-7; v_gene: TRBV18; CDR3aa: CASSPGTGFSNEQYF; CDR3nt: TGTGCCAGCTCACCAGGGACAGGCTTTAGTAACGAGCAGTACTTC
abundance: .; d_gene: TRBD1; j_gene: TRBJ2-7; v_gene: TRBV13; CDR3aa: CASSLTGQGALEQYF; CDR3nt: TGTGCCAGCAGCTTAACGGGGCAGGGGGCTCTCGAGCAGTACTTC
abundance: .; d_gene: TRBD1; j_gene: TRBJ1-4; v_gene: TRBV9; CDR3aa: CASSVTGGRDEKLFF; CDR3nt: TGTGCCAGCAGCGTAACAGGGGGTCGTGATGAAAAACTGTTTTTT
abundance: .; d_gene: TRBD2; j_gene: TRBJ2-5; v_gene: TRBV5-1; CDR3aa: CASSLATSGGEETQYF; CDR3nt: TGCGCCAGCAGCTTGGCTACTAGCGGGGGGGAAGAGACCCAGTACTTC
abundance: few; d_gene: TRBD1; j_gene: TRBJ2-1; v_gene: TRBV5-4; CDR3aa: CASSLTGQSSYNEQFF; CDR3nt: TGTGCCAGCAGCTTGACGGGACAGAGCTCCTACAATGAGCAGTTCTTC
abundance: .; d_gene: .; j_gene: TRBJ1-5; v_gene: TRBV6-5; CDR3aa: CASSPGTFNQPQHF; CDR3nt: TGTGCCAGCAGTCCCGGGACTTTCAATCAGCCCCAGCATTTT
abundance: once; d_gene: TRBD1; j_gene: TRBJ2-7; v_gene: TRBV10-3; CDR3aa: CAISDSDRGGYEQYF; CDR3nt: TGTGCCATCAGTGATTCCGACAGGGGAGGATACGAGCAGTACTTC
abundance: .; d_gene: TRBD1; j_gene: TRBJ1-2; v_gene: TRBV2; CDR3aa: CASSRDRGSYGYTF; CDR3nt: TGTGCCAGCAGCCGGGACAGGGGGTCCTATGGCTACACCTTC
abundance: .; d_gene: TRBD2; j_gene: TRBJ2-5; v_gene: TRBV29-1; CDR3aa: CSVDSTSGSETQYF; CDR3nt: TGCAGCGTTGATTCGACTAGCGGGAGTGAGACCCAGTACTTC
abundance: .; d_gene: .; j_gene: TRBJ1-3; v_gene: TRBV6-1; CDR3aa: CASSLTVDSGNTIYF; CDR3nt: TGTGCCAGCAGTTTGACAGTGGACTCTGGAAACACCATATATTTT
abundance: .; d_gene: .; j_gene: TRBJ2-6; v_gene: TRBV30; CDR3aa: CAWTNSGANVLTF; CDR3nt: TGTGCCTGGACAAACTCTGGGGCCAACGTCCTGACTTTC
abundance: .; d_gene: TRBD2; j_gene: TRBJ2-7; v_gene: TRBV19; CDR3aa: CASSIPGLAGVSPYEQYF; CDR3nt: TGTGCCAGTAGTATTCCGGGACTAGCGGGAGTCTCCCCCTACGAGCAGTACTTC
abundance: once; d_gene: .; j_gene: TRBJ1-1; v_gene: TRBV5-1; CDR3aa: CASSAGQSNTEAFF; CDR3nt: TGCGCCAGCAGCGCCGGACAGTCGAACACTGAAGCTTTCTTT
abundance: .; d_gene: TRBD1; j_gene: TRBJ1-4; v_gene: TRBV11-3; CDR3aa: CASSTRQGGLNEKLFF; CDR3nt: TGTGCCAGCAGCACCCGACAGGGAGGACTTAATGAAAAACTGTTTTTT
abundance: .; d_gene: .; j_gene: TRBJ1-6; v_gene: TRBV5-5; CDR3aa: CASSPLTTLVPLHF; CDR3nt: TGTGCCAGCAGCCCATTGACGACCCTAGTGCCCCTCCACTTT
abundance: .; d_gene: TRBD2; j_gene: TRBJ2-1; v_gene: TRBV28; CDR3aa: CASSRLAGGPTNNEQFF; CDR3nt: TGTGCCAGCAGTCGACTAGCGGGAGGGCCGACGAACAATGAGCAGTTCTTC
abundance: .; d_gene: .; j_gene: TRBJ2-3; v_gene: TRBV11-2; CDR3aa: CASSRTHVRGSTDTQYF; CDR3nt: TGTGCCAGCAGCCGTACCCACGTACGGGGAAGCACAGATACGCAGTATTTT
abundance: once; d_gene: TRBD2; j_gene: TRBJ2-4; v_gene: TRBV4-2; CDR3aa: CASSPTGEAGDKNIQYF; CDR3nt: TGTGCCAGCAGCCCCACTGGGGAAGCGGGAGACAAAAACATTCAGTACTTC
abundance: .; d_gene: TRBD1; j_gene: TRBJ2-7; v_gene: TRBV28; CDR3aa: CASTDRYNEQYF; CDR3nt: TGTGCCAGCACGGACAGGTACAACGAGCAGTACTTC
abundance: .; d_gene: TRBD1; j_gene: TRBJ1-2; v_gene: TRBV7-3; CDR3aa: CASSLMPGGYGYTF; CDR3nt: TGTGCCAGCAGCTTAATGCCAGGGGGGTATGGCTACACCTTC
abundance: .; d_gene: TRBD1; j_gene: TRBJ2-5; v_gene: TRBV11-2; CDR3aa: CASSAGTVKDQYF; CDR3nt: TGTGCCAGCAGCGCCGGGACAGTGAAGGACCAGTACTTC
abundance: .; d_gene: .; j_gene: TRBJ2-7; v_gene: TRBV6-1; CDR3aa: CASSETPLGSEGEQYF; CDR3nt: TGTGCCAGCAGTGAAACCCCACTAGGATCGGAAGGCGAGCAGTACTTC
abundance: .; d_gene: TRBD1; j_gene: TRBJ1-2; v_gene: TRBV28; CDR3aa: CASSPGQESGYTF; CDR3nt: TGTGCCAGCAGCCCAGGACAGGAGAGTGGCTACACCTTC
abundance: .; d_gene: TRBD1; j_gene: TRBJ2-7; v_gene: TRBV6-6; CDR3aa: CASSARDRSYEQYF; CDR3nt: TGTGCCAGCAGCGCCCGGGACAGGTCCTACGAGCAGTACTTC